The next 2 T cell receptor beta chains were all read from a single sample in a study of blood T cell repertoires in COVID-19. TCRdb's copy holds only in-frame clones and misses some; the assay was immunoSEQ multiplex PCR. Of fewer than 350,000 clones listed, roughly nine tenths were seen once; the top ten hold around 9%. Sequencing used peripheral blood. The source of these receptors is a man aged 40-50 years with active or convalescent COVID-19.

V usage is TRBV20-1 and J usage is TRBJ2-1; D is ambiguous. Germline V gives CDR1 DFQATT, CDR2 SNEGSKA (reference sequence). The CDR3 sequence is 13 residues long. V was clipped by 3 bases and J by 5 bases, with 11 bases between them. The CDR3 sequence: CSASGPTNNEQFF. The CDR3 coding sequence is TGCAGTGCTAGTGGGCCCACTAACAATGAGCAGTTCTTC.

This chain connects TRBV18 to TRBJ2-1; TRBD1 aligns across 7 bases. There are 13 residues in the CDR3. CDR1 KGHSH and CDR2 LQKENI come from the germline V gene. J lost 9 bases, V lost 3 bases, and 5 bases had no gene match. CDR3: CASSPGTEVEQFF. In DNA form, the CDR3 reads TGTGCCAGCTCACCGGGGACAGAAGTTGAGCAGTTCTTC.